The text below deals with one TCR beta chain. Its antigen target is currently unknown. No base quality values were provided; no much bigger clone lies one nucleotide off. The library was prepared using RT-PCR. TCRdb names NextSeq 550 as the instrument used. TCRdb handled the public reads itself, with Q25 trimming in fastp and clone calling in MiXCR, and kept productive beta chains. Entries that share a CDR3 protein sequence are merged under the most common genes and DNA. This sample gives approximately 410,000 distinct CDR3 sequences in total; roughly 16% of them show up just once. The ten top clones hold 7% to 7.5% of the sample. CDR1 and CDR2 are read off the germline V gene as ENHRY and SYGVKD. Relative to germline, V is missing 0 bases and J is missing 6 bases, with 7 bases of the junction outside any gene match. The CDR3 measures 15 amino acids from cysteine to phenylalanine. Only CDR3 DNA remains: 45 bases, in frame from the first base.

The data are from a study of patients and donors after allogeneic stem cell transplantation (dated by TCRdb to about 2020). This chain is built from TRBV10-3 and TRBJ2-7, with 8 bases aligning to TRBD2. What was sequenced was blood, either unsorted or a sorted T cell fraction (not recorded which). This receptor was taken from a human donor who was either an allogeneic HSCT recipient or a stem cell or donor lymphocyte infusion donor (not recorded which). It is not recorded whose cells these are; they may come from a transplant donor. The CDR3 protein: CAISESSRGLAEQYF. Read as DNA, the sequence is TGTGCCATCAGTGAGTCGTCGAGAGGACTAGCCGAGCAGTACTTC.